This TCR beta chain was sequenced for a study of blood T cells in healthy people across ages. Study-level information: Template switching picked up about one barcoded beta molecule for each two T cells.

Regarding the study as a whole: Strong correlation was found linking TCR beta diversity to naive T cell percentage. The recorded TCR beta diversity per million T cells decreased in a roughly linear manner with age. A greater number of naive CD4+ cells and higher diversity distinguished long-lived donors from aged donors.

Alongside a J-beta primer mix, a sample-barcoded 5' primer served in a second PCR lasting roughly 7 to 12 cycles. Via MiXCR, TCRdb re-called the 5' RACE reads, giving one row per CDR3 protein. The table shows 1 million or so distinct CDR3 sequences, with under 55% occurring only once. The sample holds a few counts of this clonotype. Its antigen is as yet unknown. CDR3 length: 12 residues. Trimming stripped 6 bases from V and 2 bases from J, with 11 bases between. Per germline, CDR1 DFQATT and CDR2 SNEGSKA (reference sequence). The gene calls are TRBV20-1 and TRBJ2-7; D unclear. This sequence originates from an older woman in good health. What was sequenced was blood. DNA of the CDR3: TGCAGTGCCCTCTATCCCCCCTACGAGCAGTACTTC. Residues: CSALYPPYEQYF.